The rows below give T cell receptor beta chains drawn from one sample of a study of blood T cell repertoires in COVID-19. Some clones are missing from TCRdb's copy, which holds only in-frame ones; the method was immunoSEQ multiplex PCR. The sample includes tens of thousands of clones, around 84% of them seen just once. Sequencing was performed on peripheral blood. Source of these receptors: a man aged 50 to 59 with active COVID-19. The CDR3 runs from the conserved cysteine through the conserved F or W. The D gene is left open where the match is weak. Clone size is stated in some rows and not others, as once, few, many or a class when expanded.

j_call clone_size v_call d_call cdr3_aa cdr3_nt
TRBJ2-5 . TRBV5-1 . CASSTYRVEETQYF TGCGCCAGCAGCACCTACAGGGTAGAAGAGACCCAGTACTTC
TRBJ2-7 . TRBV4-3 TRBD1 CASSPTGQGNYEQYF TGCGCCAGCAGCCCGACGGGACAGGGAAACTACGAGCAGTACTTC
TRBJ2-7 . TRBV7-9 TRBD2 CASSPFGGGSYEQYF TGTGCCAGCAGCCCCTTTGGGGGGGGATCCTACGAGCAGTACTTC
TRBJ1-1 . TRBV7-9 . CASSFGPGMWTEAFF TGTGCCAGCAGCTTCGGTCCGGGAATGTGGACTGAAGCTTTCTTT
TRBJ2-7 . TRBV7-2 . CASSLTPRDEQYF TGTGCCAGCAGCTTAACTCCCCGGGACGAGCAGTACTTC
TRBJ2-1 . TRBV28 TRBD2 CASTPPAGGAQFF TGTGCCAGCACCCCCCCGGCGGGGGGGGCGCAGTTCTTC
TRBJ2-2 . TRBV4-2 TRBD1 CASREGASTGELFF TGTGCCAGCAGAGAGGGGGCGAGCACCGGGGAGCTGTTTTTT
TRBJ2-3 . TRBV18 TRBD2 CASSPPTGGLADTQYF TGTGCCAGCTCACCACCAACGGGGGGGCTAGCAGATACGCAGTATTTT
TRBJ2-1 . TRBV14 . CASSYSTGPMRFF TGTGCCAGCAGCTACTCTACAGGGCCCATGAGGTTCTTC
TRBJ2-7 . TRBV7-2 TRBD1 CASSLGTGGNYEQYF TGTGCCAGCAGCTTAGGAACAGGGGGGAACTACGAGCAGTACTTC
TRBJ2-3 . TRBV19 . CASSGSYTDTQYF TGTGCCAGTAGTGGCAGTTACACAGATACGCAGTATTTT
TRBJ1-2 . TRBV19 . CASTGVFPHGYTF TGTGCCAGTACGGGGGTTTTTCCGCATGGCTACACCTTC
TRBJ2-1 . TRBV7-8 TRBD2 CASSDGTSVYNEQFF TGTGCCAGCAGCGACGGGACTAGCGTCTACAATGAGCAGTTCTTC
TRBJ1-5 few TRBV18 TRBD1 CASSPGQGGSNQPQHF TGTGCCAGCTCACCGGGGCAGGGGGGAAGCAATCAGCCCCAGCATTTT
TRBJ1-5 . TRBV2 TRBD1 CASSTGDSNQPQHF TGTGCCAGCAGTACAGGGGATAGCAATCAGCCCCAGCATTTT
TRBJ1-1 . TRBV6-4 . CASSDAGRDTEAFF TGTGCCAGCAGTGACGCCGGGAGGGACACTGAAGCTTTCTTT
TRBJ2-7 . TRBV27 . CASSPQGRWYEQYF TGTGCCAGCAGCCCCCAGGGGCGCTGGTACGAGCAGTACTTC
TRBJ2-1 . TRBV4-1 . CASSQVRLEQGGQFF TGCGCCAGCAGCCAAGTCCGCCTCGAGCAGGGAGGGCAGTTCTTC
TRBJ1-4 . TRBV14 . CASSQEAATVGEKLFF TGTGCCAGCAGCCAAGAAGCCGCGACTGTGGGTGAAAAACTGTTTTTT
TRBJ2-1 . TRBV6-2/TRBV6-3 TRBD1 CASSLGQGRYNEQFF TGTGCCAGCAGTCTTGGACAGGGGCGTTACAATGAGCAGTTCTTC
TRBJ2-1 . TRBV14 . CASSQGLVWGDEQFF TGTGCCAGCAGCCAAGGTCTTGTTTGGGGGGATGAGCAGTTCTTC
TRBJ1-5 few TRBV3-1/TRBV3-2 . CASSPTGPSNQPQHF TGTGCCAGCAGCCCCACAGGACCCAGCAATCAGCCCCAGCATTTT
TRBJ1-4 . TRBV4-1 TRBD1 CASSRRTTGLATNEKLFF TGCGCCAGCAGCCGCCGGACGACAGGGCTCGCGACTAATGAAAAACTGTTTTTT
TRBJ1-3 . TRBV7-9 . CASSQRPGSGNTIYF TGTGCCAGCAGCCAGCGACCGGGCTCTGGAAACACCATATATTTT
TRBJ2-2 . TRBV11-2 . CASSPPGELFF TGTGCCAGCAGCCCTCCCGGGGAGCTGTTTTTT
TRBJ2-1 . TRBV20-1 . CSGGSFNEQFF TGCAGTGGCGGTTCGTTCAATGAGCAGTTCTTC
TRBJ1-4 . TRBV19 TRBD1 CASRRSGGTNEKLFF TGTGCCAGTAGACGATCAGGGGGCACTAATGAAAAACTGTTTTTT
TRBJ2-5 . TRBV12-3/TRBV12-4 . CASSFYGQETQYF TGTGCCAGCAGTTTCTACGGCCAAGAGACCCAGTACTTC
TRBJ1-5 . TRBV6-4 . CASSDQAGVGDQPQHF TGTGCCAGCAGTGACCAAGCGGGGGTCGGGGATCAGCCCCAGCATTTT
TRBJ1-1 . TRBV6-2/TRBV6-3 . CASSYSATYTEAFF TGTGCCAGCAGTTACTCGGCAACCTACACTGAAGCTTTCTTT
TRBJ1-6 . TRBV5-6 . CASSWGLLKSSPLHF TGTGCCAGCAGCTGGGGACTGCTTAAGAGTTCACCCCTCCACTTT
TRBJ2-5 . TRBV7-9 TRBD1 CASSLRDRGEETQYF TGTGCCAGCAGCCTCCGGGACAGGGGCGAAGAGACCCAGTACTTC
TRBJ1-4 once TRBV19 . CASSTQGTSNEKLFF TGTGCCAGTAGTACGCAGGGGACCAGCAATGAAAAACTGTTTTTT
TRBJ2-2 . TRBV2 . CASRALRNTGELFF TGTGCCAGCAGAGCACTACGGAACACCGGGGAGCTGTTTTTT
TRBJ2-1 . TRBV11-2 TRBD2 CASSGGGAAYNEQFF TGTGCCAGCAGCGGCGGGGGGGCAGCCTACAATGAGCAGTTCTTC
TRBJ2-1 . TRBV4-1 TRBD2 CASSQVRLANEQFF TGCGCCAGCAGCCAAGTACGACTAGCGAATGAGCAGTTCTTC
TRBJ1-2 . TRBV4-3 . CASSPTGGGYTF TGCGCCAGCAGCCCTACAGGTGGAGGCTACACCTTC
TRBJ2-5 once TRBV2 TRBD2 CASGTSGGVETQYF TGTGCCAGCGGGACTAGCGGGGGGGTGGAGACCCAGTACTTC